Described below is a single T cell receptor beta chain sequence and its context. Its antigen remains unidentified. No qualities accompany the bases; no much larger clone lies one base away. These data belong to a study of cytomegalovirus exposure and HLA in healthy donors (dated by TCRdb to between 2016 and 2019). Describing the broader study: An earlier analysis of approximately 640 of the donors reported roughly 270 Gb of sequence data and some 120 million unique TCR beta sequences from approximately 180 million T cells. The genetic ancestry cluster associated with self-reported Caucasian donors included around four fifths of the approximately 430 genotyped donors. The aim of the study was to test whether cataloging public T cell receptors could identify signatures of past pathogen exposure. All discovery cohort repertoires had been generated on a single sequencing platform. To predict cytomegalovirus infection status, the study brought together high-throughput TCR immunosequencing, statistical association of individual TCRs with disease status, and machine learning. In a later genetic analysis, genome-wide SNP genotypes for about 65% of the roughly 700 donors were used, and that subset was treated as a discovery cohort. On average, roughly 200,000 unique TCR beta nucleotide sequences were sequenced per donor among 350 to 400 genotyped donors of the cohort, with roughly 18% of those sequences being non-productive. Roughly 5 DR-DQ haplotypes were handled as single units for association and clustering because linkage in the cohort was strong. The number of typed donors differed by locus: about 620-640 for A, B, C, DRB1 and DQB1; 500 to 550 for DQA1; 606 for DPA1; and some 470 for DPB1. In the later analysis, no new phenotypic data were used to find candidate immune exposures; instead, reliance was placed on TCR beta sequences and their occurrence across donors. An early release covering more than 500 HLA-typed donors comprised about 290 gigabases of sequencing data and around 80 million unique TCR sequences. The study used immunosequencing to profile the T cell repertoires of hundreds of subjects and linked those repertoires to cytomegalovirus serostatus. Besides the first cohort of 550 to 750 subjects, a separate validation cohort made up of 120 different subjects was used. Donor age, sex, ethnicity and CMV serostatus were collected together with the repertoire data. To study patterns of TCR occurrence, a later analysis re-analyzed previously published TCR beta repertoires from under 750 donors and added high-resolution HLA genotyping. An earlier analysis of approximately 640 of the donors applied high-throughput TCR beta sequencing to assess whether each TCR beta V gene segment acted as functional or pseudogenic. Both class I and class II loci were covered by HLA typing, at four-digit resolution. General findings and caveats noted by the study authors: In an earlier analysis of fewer than 700 of the donors, most TCR beta V segments appeared in productive rearrangements about 90% or about 30% of the time, broadly matching IMGT annotations. In the study, approximately 160 TCR beta chains were listed as associated with cytomegalovirus. Specific HLA alleles were associated with 18,000 or so TCR beta sequences at a false discovery rate of 0.05 in a later analysis. According to a later analysis, most CMV-associated TCR beta chains appeared to be HLA-restricted, and the HLA associations seemed to be driven largely by CMV exposure. HLA typing was unavailable for some donors at each locus, so association tests used only the typed subset. The earlier analysis of 587 of the donors excluded fewer than 20 rarely observed V segments, including chromosome 9 orphons, because counts were too low. In both the original and validation cohorts, the classifier was reported to diagnose cytomegalovirus status with high specificity and sensitivity. In vitro tests confirmed that a few of the cytomegalovirus-associated TCR beta chains recognize cytomegalovirus antigens. In a later genetic analysis, a missense DCLRE1C variant was associated with V-gene and J-gene trimming of TCR beta chains, and the association was replicated in an independent cohort. Assigning TCR associations to individual alleles was difficult when HLA alleles, especially DR and DQ, strongly co-occurred. Across donors, most TCR sequences were observed very rarely, whereas some public TCRs were present in many individuals. In a later analysis, TCR association rates were found to vary across HLA loci, with the most associated TCRs seen for DRB1 alleles and the fewest for HLA-C alleles. Compared with equally common non-associated chains, HLA-associated TCR beta chains in a later analysis were more clonally expanded and had lower generation probabilities. A further reported finding was that TCR beta sequences accurately predicted the HLA-A and HLA-B alleles for most subjects in the first cohort. According to the authors, the approach could potentially be generalized to other disease states and immunological phenotypes. The cohort was sequenced for TCR beta chains only, and without alpha or paired-chain data the features that could be detected were limited. The presence/absence analyses assumed that sequencing depth was roughly uniform across donors, and that assumption may not be true. CMV serostatus was the only immune exposure information available for the cohort. Some IMGT-functional V segments, including TRBV6-2 and TRBV6-3, could not be distinguished by the 87-base-pair reads and were therefore excluded. According to a later genetic analysis, donors in an Asian-associated ancestry cluster had fewer N-insertions in productive TCRs than the approximately 710-donor mean. Correlated functional status among segregating V segments might be attributable to linkage disequilibrium, but an unknown experimental factor could not be ruled out. The sequencing pipeline was judged likely to have produced a cluster of highly shared sequence variants as a technical artifact. In a later analysis, several top co-occurrence clusters were reported to appear linked to parvovirus B19, influenza, CMV and Epstein-Barr virus.

Sequences SQVTM (CDR1) and ANQGSEA (CDR2) are obtained from the germline V gene. Measured from the cysteine to the phenylalanine, the CDR3 is 17 residues long. Only CDR3 DNA is held: 51 bases, read in frame from base 1. For this chain, trimming is 5 bases at the V end and 3 bases at the J end, and the number of junction bases without a gene match is 14. In total, around 600 healthy bone marrow donors made up the cohort. At the time of sampling, all cohort members were nominally healthy, though unrecorded immune exposures were likely present. The donor tested CMV seronegative and was one of the 352 seronegative cohort members. A peripheral blood sample was collected from each donor, and TCR beta sequencing was performed on peripheral blood mononuclear cells. Genomic DNA was extracted from the blood cell samples with the Qiagen DNeasy Blood Extraction Kit. Library construction relied on the immunoSEQ multiplex PCR assay. For the multiplex PCR, a mixture combining 60 forward primers for TCR Vbeta segments and 13 reverse primers for TCR Jbeta segments was used. Amplification of the CDR3 region of rearranged TCR beta genes was performed with a multiplex PCR assay on genomic DNA. The Illumina HiSeq System was used to sequence the amplified TCR beta libraries as 87-base-pair reads. In the source study's methods: Across the 640 or so repertoires, a later analysis counted 80 million or so unique TCR beta chains, 9.5 million to 12 million of which were shared by at least two donors. To remove PCR and sequencing errors, raw reads were error-corrected and collapsed into unique sequences using a nearest-neighbor algorithm that merged closely related sequences. V, D and J gene segments were assigned by aligning CDR3 sequences to IMGT reference sequences. For a sequence to be retained, a match of at least six nucleotides was required to both a V gene segment and a J gene segment. A rearrangement was called productive if the CDR3 had no stop codons and remained in frame with V and J, and every other rearrangement was called non-productive. CDR3 was defined by IMGT convention, running from the second conserved V-encoded cysteine to the conserved J-encoded phenylalanine. The earlier analysis of 587 of the donors excluded sequences that lacked an unambiguous match to a single V gene segment. An earlier analysis of 550 to 650 of the donors classified V segments as functional when productive rearrangements were above 56.7% and as segregating when the standard deviation between donors was above 5%. A statistical classification framework was built to diagnose cytomegalovirus status from the catalog of TCR beta chain sequences. In a later analysis, V and J genes were assigned by comparing TCR nucleotide sequences against IMGT/GENE-DB human TR gene sequences. The TCRdist pipeline was used in a later analysis to assign CDR3 sequences and most-parsimonious VDJ recombination scenarios. In a later analysis, each TCR beta chain was defined by its CDR3 amino acid sequence together with its V-gene family, and reads lacking a unique V-gene family were excluded. A later analysis removed several hundred highly shared, low-generation-probability nucleotide sequences to deal with suspected cross-contamination and a sequencing artifact. A later analysis calculated a clonal expansion index for each public chain from normalized within-repertoire ranks of inferred template counts. In a later analysis, generation probabilities were computed using a VDJ recombination model fitted to out-of-frame rearrangements, and the results were checked against IGoR. A later analysis scored TCR-TCR, TCR-HLA and TCR-CMV co-occurrence with hypergeometric tests, applying a repertoire-size bias correction to TCR pairs. In a later analysis, false discovery rates were estimated by permuting HLA or CMV assignments 20 times. In a later analysis, co-occurring TCRs were grouped using DBSCAN, with TCRdist sequence similarity added in when clustering inside HLA-allele-positive subsets. Repertoires with fewer than 30,000 or more than 120,000 public chains, plus five repertoires with anomalous nucleotide sharing, were excluded from co-occurrence clustering. In its TCRdb copy, this immuneACCESS table keeps in-frame sequences only and misses some clones. Where compared with another copy, unresolved V genes explain less than half of these, and the others have no known cause. D and trimming were read from the DNA, whereas the V and J calls and clone size are those reported in that table. This sample is represented by roughly 250,000 clones; under 90% of them were singletons. The ten largest clones capture roughly 0.31% of the sample.

Material: PBMCs. The receptor was derived from a girl under 10 years old in good health and CMV-seronegative. The receptor chain draws on TRBV29-1 and TRBJ1-2; 11 central bases correspond to TRBD1. The CDR3 region has the sequence CSVWTGGVGYLDYGYTF. The DNA is TGCAGCGTTTGGACAGGGGGCGTAGGGTATCTAGACTATGGCTACACCTTC. Where the CDR3 stops, the reference TRBV29-1 and TRBJ1-2 genes take over; the full variable domain is SAVISQKPSRDICQRGTSLTIQCQVDSQVTMMFWYRQQPGQSLTLIATANQGSEATYESGFVIDKFPISRPNLTFSTLTVSNMSPEDSSIYLCSVWTGGVGYLDYGYTFGSGTRLTVV.